One T cell receptor (beta chain) is described in this entry. The target antigen is unknown. Semi-nested PCR with Nested Universal Primer A followed constant-region reverse priming of full-length variable regions. TCRdb re-analysed the 5' RACE reads in MiXCR, keeping a single row per CDR3 protein. Of fewer than 75,000 distinct CDR3 sequences listed, about 25% are singletons. Tregs were sorted as CD4+CD25+CD127-/low cells. Findings and caveats of the study: The TCR gene usage of tumor memory CD4+ T cells clustered together with blood and lymph node memory CD4+ cells and with lymph node naive CD4+ cells. Tumor-infiltrating Treg TCR alpha and beta sequences overlapped most with tumor naive CD4+ T cells, then blood naive. Larger-cohort validation covered only one TCR beta V-J rearrangement.

V shed 1 base and J 9 bases; nucleotides not matched to a gene: 10. The CDR3 has 17 residues. Germline-derived CDR1 and CDR2 are SGHVS and FQNEAQ. The clonotype was recovered from a female donor with breast cancer. The sample comprised tumor-infiltrating Tregs sorted from the breast tumor. The chain links TRBV7-8 to TRBJ2-1; 12 nucleotides line up with TRBD2. Here the CDR3 DNA reads TGTGCCAGCAGCTTAGGTATCTCTAGCGGGGGGGCATTTGAGCAGTTCTTC. Its translation: CASSLGISSGGAFEQFF.